These T cell receptor beta chains were read from a single sample in a study of T cell responses to AZD1222 COVID-19 vaccine. Repertoires were generated with immunoSEQ multiplex PCR, while TCRdb's copy carries only in-frame clones and drops some. The sample carries 100,000 to 120,000 clones, about four fifths recorded once. The specimen comprised peripheral blood, sampled on day 0 of AZD1222 vaccination. The receptors were gathered from an adult in good health. The CDR3 runs from the conserved cysteine through the conserved F or W. D genes are given only for firm matches. The listing skips clone size in some rows; elsewhere it reads once, few, many or a size class.

>few|TRBD1|17|TRBV16|TRBJ1-1
CASSRLEARGSGTEAFF
TGTGCCAGCAGCCGCCTGGAAGCCAGGGGGTCTGGCACTGAAGCTTTCTTT
>-|-|13|TRBV6-2/TRBV6-3|TRBJ2-7
CASSRSLPYEQYF
TGTGCCAGCAGTCGCTCGTTGCCCTACGAGCAGTACTTC
>-|-|13|TRBV12-3/TRBV12-4|TRBJ1-5
CASSPNDYQPQHF
TGTGCCAGCAGTCCTAACGATTATCAGCCCCAGCATTTT
>-|-|16|TRBV7-9|TRBJ2-7
CASSPKYRISLYEQYF
TGTGCCAGCAGCCCAAAATATCGGATTAGCCTCTACGAGCAGTACTTC
>-|-|16|TRBV30|TRBJ1-3
CAWRKGSGAAGNTIYF
TGTGCCTGGAGAAAAGGATCGGGGGCTGCAGGAAACACCATATATTTT
>-|TRBD1|14|TRBV30|TRBJ1-1
CAWSVGTGNTEAFF
TGTGCCTGGAGTGTTGGGACAGGGAACACTGAAGCTTTCTTT
>-|TRBD2|19|TRBV5-1|TRBJ2-3
CASSSFVASGGVGTDTQYF
TGCGCCAGCAGTTCCTTCGTGGCTAGCGGGGGGGTAGGCACAGATACGCAGTATTTT
>-|-|14|TRBV6-6|TRBJ2-7
CASSYSASSYEQYF
TGTGCCAGCAGTTACTCTGCCTCATCCTACGAGCAGTACTTC
>-|-|14|TRBV19|TRBJ1-6
CASSRQNVNSPLHF
TGTGCCAGTAGTAGGCAGAACGTAAATTCACCCCTCCACTTT
>-|TRBD1|15|TRBV7-2|TRBJ1-6
CASSSGTGGVSPLHF
TGTGCCAGCAGCTCCGGGACAGGGGGGGTATCACCCCTCCACTTT
>-|TRBD2|14|TRBV6-4|TRBJ2-2
CASSDGRDTGELFF
TGTGCCAGCAGTGACGGGAGGGACACCGGGGAGCTGTTTTTT
>-|-|17|TRBV28|TRBJ2-2
CASSSPRDARHTGELFF
TGTGCCAGCAGTTCCCCCCGGGACGCCCGGCACACCGGGGAGCTGTTTTTT
>-|TRBD2|15|TRBV5-4|TRBJ2-7
CASSRGASGSYEQYF
TGTGCCAGCAGCCGGGGGGCTAGCGGGAGCTACGAGCAGTACTTC
>-|-|14|TRBV28|TRBJ2-7
CASTRGGMGYEQYF
TGTGCCAGCACCCGCGGAGGGATGGGCTACGAGCAGTACTTC
>-|-|13|TRBV7-2|TRBJ1-1
CASSLAQNTEAFF
TGTGCCAGCAGCTTAGCGCAGAACACTGAAGCTTTCTTT
>few|TRBD1|13|TRBV27|TRBJ1-2
CASSPGTGTGYTF
TGTGCCAGCAGTCCCGGGACAGGGACAGGCTACACCTTC
>-|-|15|TRBV28|TRBJ1-3
CASSRQALSGNTIYF
TGTGCCAGCAGCCGTCAGGCCCTCTCTGGAAACACCATATATTTT
>once|TRBD2|16|TRBV7-6|TRBJ2-3
CASSSSSGSPTDTQYF
TGTGCCAGCAGCAGCTCTAGCGGGAGTCCCACAGATACGCAGTATTTT
>-|-|12|TRBV12-3/TRBV12-4|TRBJ2-5
CASTSFGENPYF
TGTGCCAGCACTTCCTTTGGTGAAAATCCGTACTTC
>-|TRBD1|14|TRBV2|TRBJ1-5
CASRGDSANQPQHF
TGTGCCAGCAGGGGGGACAGCGCTAATCAGCCCCAGCATTTT